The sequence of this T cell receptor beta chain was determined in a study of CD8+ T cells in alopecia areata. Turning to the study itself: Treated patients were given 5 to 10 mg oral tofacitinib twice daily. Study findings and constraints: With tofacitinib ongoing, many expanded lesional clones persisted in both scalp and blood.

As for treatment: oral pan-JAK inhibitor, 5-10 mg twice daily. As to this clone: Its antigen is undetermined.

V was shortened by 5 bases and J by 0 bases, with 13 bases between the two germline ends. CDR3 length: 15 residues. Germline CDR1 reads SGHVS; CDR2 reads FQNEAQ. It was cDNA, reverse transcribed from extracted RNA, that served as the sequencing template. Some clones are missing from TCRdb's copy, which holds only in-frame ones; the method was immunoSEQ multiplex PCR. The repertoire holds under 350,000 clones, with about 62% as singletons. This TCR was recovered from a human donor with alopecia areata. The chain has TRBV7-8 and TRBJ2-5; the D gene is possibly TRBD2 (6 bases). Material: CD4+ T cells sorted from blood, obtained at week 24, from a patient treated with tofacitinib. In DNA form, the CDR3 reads TGTGCCAGCAGCATAGGTTGGGGGGACCAAGAGACCCAGTACTTC. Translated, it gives CASSIGWGDQETQYF.